The rows below give T cell receptor beta chains drawn from one sample of a study of T cells in localized non-small cell lung cancer. Only in-frame clones appear in the TCRdb table, and some are missing; sequencing was by immunoSEQ multiplex PCR. Found here are roughly 53,000 clones, over 80% of them singletons; the top ten hold about a sixth. Here the sequenced sample was peripheral blood mononuclear cells, taken before any cancer treatment. These receptors came from a man between 40 and 75 years old with stage III lung adenocarcinoma. Both conserved end residues are part of each CDR3. D genes are given only for firm matches. Clone size appears in some rows only: once, few, many, or a class for an expanded clone.

NA	TRBV19	NA	TRBJ1-5	CASQRGNQPQHF	TGTGCTTCCCAGCGGGGCAATCAGCCCCAGCATTTT
NA	TRBV5-1	NA	TRBJ1-6	CASSLGTSENSPLHF	TGCGCCAGCAGCTTGGGGACAAGTGAAAATTCACCCCTCCACTTT
NA	TRBV7-3	TRBD2	TRBJ2-3	CASSSTPVAGMSTDTQYF	TGTGCCAGCAGTTCAACCCCCGTAGCGGGGATGAGCACAGATACGCAGTATTTT
NA	TRBV7-9	NA	TRBJ1-1	CASRDGGNTEAFF	TGTGCCAGCAGGGATGGGGGGAACACTGAAGCTTTCTTT
NA	TRBV5-6	NA	TRBJ2-2	CASSLLVENTGELFF	TGTGCCAGCAGCTTGTTGGTAGAAAACACCGGGGAGCTGTTTTTT
NA	TRBV9	NA	TRBJ2-7	CASSVGSSYEQYF	TGTGCCAGCAGCGTCGGCAGCTCCTACGAGCAGTACTTC
NA	TRBV5-6	TRBD1	TRBJ2-7	CASSLMTGAVHEQYF	TGTGCCAGCAGCTTGATGACAGGGGCGGTTCACGAGCAGTACTTC
once	TRBV10-2	NA	TRBJ1-4	CASSEDEKLFF	TGCGCCAGCAGTGAAGATGAAAAACTGTTTTTT
once	TRBV5-6	NA	TRBJ2-5	CASSLVERYQETQYF	TGTGCCAGCAGCTTGGTGGAACGGTACCAAGAGACCCAGTACTTC
NA	TRBV29-1	NA	TRBJ2-3	CSVDNPPDRRLTDTQYF	TGCAGCGTTGACAACCCCCCCGACAGGAGACTCACAGATACGCAGTATTTT
NA	TRBV4-2	NA	TRBJ2-4	CASSQEAQGRGLPTRIQYF	TGTGCCAGCAGCCAGGAAGCCCAGGGGAGGGGACTCCCTACTCGGATTCAGTACTTC
NA	TRBV6-1	TRBD1	TRBJ1-2	CASSERDRSNYGYTF	TGTGCCAGCAGTGAAAGGGACAGATCTAACTATGGCTACACCTTC
NA	TRBV5-6	NA	TRBJ1-2	CASSLASFGGYTF	TGTGCCAGCAGCTTGGCCTCGTTTGGTGGCTACACCTTC
NA	TRBV19	NA	TRBJ1-1	CASSLTGAMNTEAFF	TGTGCCAGTAGCCTTACCGGGGCCATGAACACTGAAGCTTTCTTT
NA	TRBV15	NA	TRBJ1-5	CATSRDGQPQHF	TGTGCCACCAGCAGAGACGGTCAGCCCCAGCATTTT
few	TRBV2	NA	TRBJ1-2	CASTPSAGANYGYTF	TGTGCCAGCACTCCCTCGGCAGGGGCCAACTATGGCTACACCTTC
NA	TRBV29-1	NA	TRBJ1-2	CSVERPGANYGYTF	TGCAGCGTTGAAAGACCTGGCGCTAACTATGGCTACACCTTC
NA	TRBV9	NA	TRBJ2-2	CASSSRQANTGELFF	TGTGCCAGCAGCTCCCGACAGGCGAACACCGGGGAGCTGTTTTTT
few	TRBV2	NA	TRBJ2-7	CASSANRVGYEQYF	TGTGCCAGCAGTGCAAACAGAGTTGGATACGAGCAGTACTTC
NA	TRBV11-3	NA	TRBJ2-3	CASRPRGTSTDTQYF	TGTGCCAGCCGCCCGAGGGGGACTAGCACAGATACGCAGTATTTT
NA	TRBV5-8	NA	TRBJ2-7	CASSPDSYEQYF	TGTGCCAGCAGCCCGGACAGTTACGAGCAGTACTTC
NA	TRBV7-8	TRBD2	TRBJ2-2	CASSSGGRWGTGELFF	TGTGCCAGCAGCTCGGGGGGGCGCTGGGGCACCGGGGAGCTGTTTTTT